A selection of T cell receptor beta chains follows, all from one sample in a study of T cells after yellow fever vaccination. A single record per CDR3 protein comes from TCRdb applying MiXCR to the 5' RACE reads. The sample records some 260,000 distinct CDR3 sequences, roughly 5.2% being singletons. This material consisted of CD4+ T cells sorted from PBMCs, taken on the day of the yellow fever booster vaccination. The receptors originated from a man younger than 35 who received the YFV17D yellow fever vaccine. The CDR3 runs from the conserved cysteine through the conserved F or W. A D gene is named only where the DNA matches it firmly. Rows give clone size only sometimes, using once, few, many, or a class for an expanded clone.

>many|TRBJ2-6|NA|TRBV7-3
CASSSSRVSGANVLTF
TGTGCCAGCAGCTCTAGCAGGGTCTCTGGGGCCAACGTCCTGACTTTC
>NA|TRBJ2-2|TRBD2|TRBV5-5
CASSLEPGLAGLYTGELFF
TGTGCCAGCAGCCTGGAGCCGGGACTAGCGGGGTTGTACACCGGGGAGCTGTTTTTT
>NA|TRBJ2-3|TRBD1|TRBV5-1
CASSLGTGGVTDTQYF
TGCGCCAGCAGCTTGGGGACAGGGGGCGTTACAGATACGCAGTATTTT
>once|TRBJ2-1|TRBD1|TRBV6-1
CASSATGGGEQFF
TGTGCCAGCAGTGCGACAGGGGGAGGTGAGCAGTTCTTC
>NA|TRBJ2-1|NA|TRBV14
CASSQSWSGVRLNEQFF
TGTGCCAGCAGCCAGTCCTGGTCAGGGGTGAGGTTGAATGAGCAGTTCTTC
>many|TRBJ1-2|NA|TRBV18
CASSPSGKGSDYGYTF
TGTGCCAGCTCACCTAGTGGAAAGGGGTCGGACTATGGCTACACCTTC
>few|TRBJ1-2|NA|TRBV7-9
CASSLTDSYGYTF
TGTGCCAGCAGCTTAACGGACAGCTATGGCTACACCTTC
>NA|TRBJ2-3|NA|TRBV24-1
CATSGGSTDTQYF
TGTGCCACCAGTGGGGGGAGCACAGATACGCAGTATTTT
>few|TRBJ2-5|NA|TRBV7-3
CASSLTRGGRETQYF
TGTGCCAGCAGCTTAACCCGAGGGGGACGAGAGACCCAGTACTTC
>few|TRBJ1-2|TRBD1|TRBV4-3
CASSRKQGNTGYGYTF
TGCGCCAGCAGCCGAAAACAGGGGAACACTGGGTATGGCTACACCTTC
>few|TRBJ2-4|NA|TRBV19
CASSEGVKGAKNIQYF
TGTGCCAGTAGTGAGGGTGTCAAGGGGGCCAAAAACATTCAGTACTTC
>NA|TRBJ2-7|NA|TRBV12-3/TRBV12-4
CASSSTSYSYEQYF
TGTGCCAGCAGTTCCACTAGTTACTCCTACGAGCAGTACTTC
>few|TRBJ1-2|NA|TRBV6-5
CASSPQRDHLYGYTF
TGTGCCAGCTCCCCACAAAGGGATCACCTCTATGGCTACACCTTC
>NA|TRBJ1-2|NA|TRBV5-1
CASSFSGDGYTF
TGCGCCAGCAGCTTTTCGGGGGATGGCTACACCTTC
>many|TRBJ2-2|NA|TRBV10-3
CAISANRDTGELFF
TGTGCCATCAGTGCAAACAGGGATACCGGGGAGCTGTTTTTT
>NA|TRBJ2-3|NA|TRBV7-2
CASTPGADTQYF
TGTGCCAGCACCCCCGGGGCGGATACGCAGTATTTT
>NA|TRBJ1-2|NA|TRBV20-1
CSAQGTGLGMKNYGYTF
TGCAGTGCTCAAGGTACAGGGCTAGGGATGAAGAACTATGGCTACACCTTC
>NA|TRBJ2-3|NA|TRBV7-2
CASSLVWGWGTDTQYF
TGTGCCAGCAGCTTAGTCTGGGGATGGGGCACAGATACGCAGTATTTT
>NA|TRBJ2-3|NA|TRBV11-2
CASSSTQGNTQYF
TGTGCCAGCAGCTCCACCCAGGGAAATACGCAGTATTTT
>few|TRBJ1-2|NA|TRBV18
CASSAYTPYGYTF
TGTGCCAGCTCAGCGTACACACCCTATGGCTACACCTTC
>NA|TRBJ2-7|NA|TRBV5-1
CASSLSVDSYEQYF
TGCGCCAGCAGCTTGTCGGTAGATTCCTACGAGCAGTACTTC
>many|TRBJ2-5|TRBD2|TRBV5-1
CASSLSGGRETQYF
TGTGCCAGCAGCTTATCGGGGGGGCGCGAGACCCAGTACTTC
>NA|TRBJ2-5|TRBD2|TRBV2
CASSPTSFGPKTQYF
TGTGCCAGCAGCCCGACTAGCTTCGGTCCCAAGACCCAGTACTTC
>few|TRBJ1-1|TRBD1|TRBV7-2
CASSPRQGGIMNTEAFF
TGTGCCAGCAGCCCCCGACAGGGCGGAATTATGAACACTGAAGCTTTCTTT
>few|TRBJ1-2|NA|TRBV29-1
CSVEDPSGYGYTF
TGCAGCGTTGAAGATCCCTCAGGCTATGGCTACACCTTC
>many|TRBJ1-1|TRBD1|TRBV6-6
CASRFRGFDTEAFF
TGTGCCAGCAGGTTCAGGGGGTTTGACACTGAAGCTTTCTTT
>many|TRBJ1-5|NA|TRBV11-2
CASSPRQDSSNQPQHF
TGTGCCAGCAGCCCGCGACAGGATTCTAGCAATCAGCCCCAGCATTTT
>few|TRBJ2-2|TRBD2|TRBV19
CASSPLAGDITGELFF
TGTGCCAGTAGTCCCCTAGCGGGGGATATCACCGGGGAGCTGTTTTTT
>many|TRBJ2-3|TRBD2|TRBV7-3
CASSLREADTQYF
TGTGCCAGCAGCTTACGGGAGGCAGATACGCAGTATTTT
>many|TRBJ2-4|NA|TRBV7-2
CASSAQTGFKNIQYF
TGTGCCAGCAGTGCTCAAACAGGCTTCAAAAACATTCAGTACTTC
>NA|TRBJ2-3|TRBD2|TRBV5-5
CASKPSGVGTDTQYF
TGTGCCAGCAAGCCTAGCGGGGTGGGCACAGATACGCAGTATTTT
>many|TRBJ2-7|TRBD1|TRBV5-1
CASSLGTGAGSEQYF
TGCGCCAGCAGCTTGGGCACAGGGGCCGGAAGCGAGCAGTACTTC
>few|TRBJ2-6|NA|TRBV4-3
CASSQVVGGANVLTF
TGCGCCAGCAGCCAAGTTGTGGGAGGGGCCAACGTCCTGACTTTC
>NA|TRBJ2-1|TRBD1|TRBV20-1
CSARGTGRGEQFF
TGCAGTGCTAGAGGGACAGGGCGGGGTGAGCAGTTCTTC
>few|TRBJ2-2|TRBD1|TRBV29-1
CSGGTGGTGELFF
TGCAGCGGAGGGACAGGGGGTACCGGGGAGCTGTTTTTT
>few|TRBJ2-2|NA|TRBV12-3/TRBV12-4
CASSFFQGSTGELFF
TGTGCCAGCAGTTTTTTCCAGGGAAGCACCGGGGAGCTGTTTTTT
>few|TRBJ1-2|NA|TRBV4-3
CASSQGRTRVTTRSGYTF
TGCGCCAGCAGCCAGGGTAGGACACGAGTCACCACCCGGAGCGGCTACACCTTC
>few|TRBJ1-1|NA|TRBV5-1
CASSSQGWDTEAFF
TGCGCCAGCAGCTCACAGGGCTGGGACACTGAAGCTTTCTTT
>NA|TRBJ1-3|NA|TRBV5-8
CASCLGDWAFSGNTIYF
TGTGCCAGCTGCTTGGGGGACTGGGCCTTCTCTGGAAACACCATATATTTT